A selection of T cell receptor beta chains follows, all from one sample in a study of Ad26.COV2.S vaccination and SARS-CoV-2 variants. Generated by immunoSEQ multiplex PCR, the TCRdb table keeps only in-frame clones and is missing some. The sample gives about 480,000 clones, 87% of which show up once; more than 10% is in the top ten. The material sequenced was peripheral blood, taken in a trial of Ad26.COV2.S vaccine versus placebo. The receptors originated from a person between 18 and 65 years old who received the Ad26.COV2.S COVID-19 vaccine or a placebo. Both conserved end residues are part of each CDR3. A D gene is named only where the DNA matches it firmly. The size of a clone is reported for some rows only, either as once, few or many, or as a class for expanded clones.

CDR3: CAWSSLDEQFF; DNA: TGTGCCTGGAGTAGTCTGGATGAGCAGTTCTTC; V: TRBV30; size: -; D: -; J: TRBJ2-1
CDR3: CASSSGRVGGYTF; DNA: TGTGCCAGCAGCAGTGGAAGGGTAGGCGGCTACACCTTC; V: TRBV6-2/TRBV6-3; size: few; D: -; J: TRBJ1-2
CDR3: CASSLVALYNEQFF; DNA: TGTGCCAGCAGCTTAGTGGCGCTGTACAATGAGCAGTTCTTC; V: TRBV7-8; size: -; D: -; J: TRBJ2-1
CDR3: CASGLVRVYEQYF; DNA: TGTGCCAGCGGGCTGGTCAGGGTCTACGAGCAGTACTTC; V: TRBV2; size: -; D: -; J: TRBJ2-7
CDR3: CASSSLRGGEKLFF; DNA: TGTGCCAGCAGCTCCCTCCGCGGGGGTGAAAAACTGTTTTTT; V: TRBV7-9; size: -; D: -; J: TRBJ1-4
CDR3: CAISVLAGGPGTGELFF; DNA: TGTGCCATCAGTGTGCTAGCGGGAGGGCCGGGCACCGGGGAGCTGTTTTTT; V: TRBV10-3; size: few; D: TRBD2; J: TRBJ2-2
CDR3: CASSSNRGLSYEQYF; DNA: TGTGCCAGCAGCTCAAACAGGGGGCTGTCCTACGAGCAGTACTTC; V: TRBV3-1/TRBV3-2; size: -; D: TRBD1; J: TRBJ2-7
CDR3: CASSPRRAGGDEQYF; DNA: TGTGCCAGCAGCCCCAGGCGGGCCGGTGGGGACGAGCAGTACTTC; V: TRBV11-1; size: -; D: -; J: TRBJ2-7
CDR3: CASSRSEDSPLHF; DNA: TGTGCCAGCAGTCGTTCTGAGGATTCACCCCTCCACTTT; V: TRBV28; size: -; D: -; J: TRBJ1-6
CDR3: CASSATVNTEAFF; DNA: TGTGCCAGCAGCGCAACAGTGAACACTGAAGCTTTCTTT; V: TRBV7-2; size: once; D: -; J: TRBJ1-1
CDR3: CASSTRGRSNGELFF; DNA: TGTGCCAGTAGTACCCGGGGCAGGAGCAACGGGGAGCTGTTTTTT; V: TRBV19; size: -; D: -; J: TRBJ2-2